These T cell receptor beta chains were read from a single sample in a study of T cell repertoires in ileal Crohn's disease. The protocol was immunoSEQ multiplex PCR, while the TCRdb copy is restricted to in-frame clones and leaves out a portion. Of around 15,000 clones detected, 92% appear once; the ten largest clones hold about 7.4%. Material for sequencing was ileal tissue. The origin of the receptors is an adult with Crohn's disease. The CDR3 runs from the conserved cysteine through the conserved F or W. The order of the fields is V gene, J gene, D gene, clone size, CDR3 length, CDR3 protein, CDR3 DNA. The D gene is left open where the match is weak. Size is stated for part of the rows, as once, few or many counts, or as a class when the clone is expanded.

TRBV6-1	TRBJ2-3	.	.	11	CASSPPKTQYF	TGTGCCAGCAGTCCCCCCAAGACGCAGTATTTT
TRBV18	TRBJ1-2	.	.	14	CASSPLRENYGYTF	TGTGCCAGCTCACCACTCCGGGAAAACTATGGCTACACCTTC
TRBV19	TRBJ2-2	.	once	13	CASSKTGFGELFF	TGTGCCAGTAGTAAGACAGGCTTCGGGGAGCTGTTTTTT
TRBV9	TRBJ1-1	.	.	15	CASSVAEGAYTEAFF	TGTGCCAGCAGCGTAGCCGAAGGGGCGTACACTGAAGCTTTCTTT
TRBV6-6	TRBJ1-5	.	.	14	CASSYSSGNQPQHF	TGTGCCAGCAGTTACTCAAGTGGCAATCAGCCCCAGCATTTT
TRBV5-4	TRBJ1-2	.	.	16	CASSLAWGPSNYGYTF	TGTGCCAGCAGCTTGGCATGGGGCCCGAGCAACTATGGCTACACCTTC
TRBV27	TRBJ2-2	TRBD1	.	16	CASSLSSQGITGELFF	TGTGCCAGCAGTTTATCGTCACAGGGGATCACCGGGGAGCTGTTTTTT
TRBV30	TRBJ1-1	.	few	14	CAWKRGGASTEAFF	TGTGCCTGGAAAAGGGGGGGGGCAAGCACTGAAGCTTTCTTT
TRBV11-2	TRBJ2-1	TRBD2	.	17	CASSTMGLAGGWNEQFF	TGTGCCAGCAGCACCATGGGACTAGCGGGGGGGTGGAATGAGCAGTTCTTC
TRBV28	TRBJ2-7	TRBD1	once	13	CASVDRGSYEQYF	TGTGCCAGTGTGGACAGGGGGTCCTACGAGCAGTACTTC
TRBV5-1	TRBJ1-3	TRBD1	.	16	CASSLQGVSSGNTIYF	TGCGCCAGCAGCTTACAGGGGGTCTCCTCTGGAAACACCATATATTTT
TRBV19	TRBJ1-5	TRBD1	.	14	CASTKTGSNQPQHF	TGTGCCAGCACGAAGACAGGGAGCAATCAGCCCCAGCATTTT
TRBV7-9	TRBJ1-1	TRBD1	.	15	CASSLGQGARTEAFF	TGTGCCAGCAGCTTAGGACAGGGGGCACGGACTGAAGCTTTCTTT
TRBV5-1	TRBJ1-4	TRBD1	.	18	CASSLVPYGTGGNEKLFF	TGCGCCAGCAGCTTGGTGCCCTACGGGACAGGGGGAAATGAAAAACTGTTTTTT
TRBV9	TRBJ1-3	TRBD1	.	14	CASSEGTGRNTIYF	TGTGCCAGCAGCGAGGGGACAGGGAGAAACACCATATATTTT
TRBV11-2	TRBJ1-5	.	.	16	CASSLGGRTDNQPQHF	TGTGCCAGCAGCTTAGGGGGACGGACCGACAATCAGCCCCAGCATTTT
TRBV11-2	TRBJ2-7	TRBD1	.	15	CASSLQQGSSYEQYF	TGTGCCAGCAGCTTACAACAGGGGTCCTCCTACGAGCAGTACTTC
TRBV2	TRBJ1-4	TRBD1	.	15	CASRPTGGTNEKLFF	TGTGCCAGCAGGCCGACAGGGGGCACTAATGAAAAACTGTTTTTT
TRBV7-9	TRBJ2-2	TRBD1	.	18	CASSRSQTGTGNTGELFF	TGTGCCAGCAGCCGAAGCCAAACCGGGACAGGGAACACCGGGGAGCTGTTTTTT
TRBV30	TRBJ1-2	.	once	13	CAWGLGVQRGYTF	TGTGCCTGGGGTTTGGGGGTACAGAGGGGCTACACCTTC
TRBV5-1	TRBJ2-5	.	.	13	CASSLGVQETQYF	TGCGCCAGCAGCTTGGGCGTTCAAGAGACCCAGTACTTC
TRBV5-4	TRBJ1-6	.	.	18	CASSMGLPGSSYNSPLHF	TGTGCCAGCAGCATGGGACTCCCCGGGAGCTCCTATAATTCACCCCTCCACTTT
TRBV9	TRBJ1-6	TRBD1	once	13	CASRGQGYSPLHF	TGTGCCAGCAGAGGACAGGGGTATTCACCCCTCCACTTT
TRBV11-2	TRBJ2-6	.	.	13	CASSLAGANVLTF	TGTGCCAGCAGCTTAGCTGGGGCCAACGTCCTGACTTTC
TRBV11-1	TRBJ2-7	.	.	15	CASSLDPDPSYEQYF	TGTGCCAGCAGCTTAGATCCGGATCCCTCCTACGAGCAGTACTTC
TRBV28	TRBJ1-1	TRBD1	.	14	CATKQGGPNTEAFF	TGTGCCACCAAACAGGGGGGACCGAACACTGAAGCTTTCTTT
TRBV7-2	TRBJ1-2	.	.	12	CASSLTGGGYTF	TGTGCCAGCAGTTTAACGGGGGGTGGCTACACCTTC
TRBV6-5	TRBJ2-2	.	.	16	CASSYARTGPTGELFF	TGTGCCAGCAGTTACGCGCGAACAGGGCCCACCGGGGAGCTGTTTTTT
TRBV21-1	TRBJ1-4	.	.	16	CASTTPMGGEGEKLFF	TGTGCCAGCACCACACCTATGGGGGGCGAGGGCGAAAAACTGTTTTTT
TRBV5-4	TRBJ2-1	TRBD1	.	14	CASSPRTGGNEQFF	TGTGCCAGCAGCCCGAGGACAGGCGGGAATGAGCAGTTCTTC
TRBV6-1	TRBJ2-6	.	.	15	CASSLGGSGANVLTF	TGTGCCAGCAGCCTCGGAGGCTCTGGGGCCAACGTCCTGACTTTC
TRBV2	TRBJ2-3	TRBD2	.	16	CASSVLRGVVPDTQYF	TGTGCCAGCAGCGTCCTTCGGGGGGTCGTCCCAGATACGCAGTATTTT
TRBV19	TRBJ2-3	TRBD1	.	13	CASKDRGPDTQYF	TGTGCCAGTAAAGACAGGGGCCCAGATACGCAGTATTTT
TRBV5-5	TRBJ1-1	.	.	14	CASSLWGSGTEAFF	TGTGCCAGCAGCTTGTGGGGTTCGGGAACTGAAGCTTTCTTT